The subject of this entry is one T cell receptor beta chain. Its antigen is as yet unknown. The sample belongs to a study of T cell responses to AZD1222 COVID-19 vaccine. Study overall: Second doses were pooled across both intervals (about 4 or about 12 weeks). Study outcomes and limitations: Among the donors, most were white British and more were female, and clonal diversity was possibly underestimated.

Some clones are missing from TCRdb's copy, which holds only in-frame ones; the method was immunoSEQ multiplex PCR. The sample consists of approximately 46,000 clones, 65% to 80% of them appearing once. The receptor was isolated from an adult in good health. This sample comprised peripheral blood, obtained on day 0 of AZD1222 vaccination.

CDR3 in amino acids: CASSLEGGVGYTF. CDR3 DNA sequence: TGTGCCAGCAGCTTAGAGGGAGGGGTCGGCTACACCTTC. This chain joins TRBV7-9 and TRBJ1-2; perhaps TRBD1 as D (5 bases). The CDR3 is 13 residues long. V lost 1 base to trimming and J lost 8 bases, with 11 bases between them. CDR1 SEHNR and CDR2 FQNEAQ come from the germline V gene (reference sequence).